A selection of T cell receptor beta chains follows, all from one sample in a study of OX40 agonist ivuxolimab in advanced cancers. The protocol was immunoSEQ multiplex PCR, while the TCRdb copy is restricted to in-frame clones and leaves out a portion. Seen here are about 5,100 clones, roughly three fifths observed once, and the top ten hold about 50%. Sequencing used CD4+ or CD8+ T cells sorted from blood, obtained in a trial of the OX40 agonist ivuxolimab. Receptors were obtained from an adult with an advanced solid tumor such as melanoma, head and neck, liver or kidney cancer. Each CDR3 is given with its conserved first and last residue. The order of the fields is CDR3 length, clone size, V gene, D gene, J gene, CDR3 protein, CDR3 DNA. The D gene is left open where the match is weak. The listing skips clone size in some rows; elsewhere it reads once, few, many or a size class.

CDR3 length: 16
clone size: -
V gene: TRBV11-2
D gene: TRBD2
J gene: TRBJ2-3
CDR3 protein: CASSLTSGSWTDTQYF
CDR3 DNA: TGTGCCAGCAGCCTAACTAGCGGGAGTTGGACAGATACGCAGTATTTT

CDR3 length: 15
clone size: few
V gene: TRBV27
D gene: TRBD2
J gene: TRBJ2-5
CDR3 protein: CASSLLAGGGETQYF
CDR3 DNA: TGTGCCAGCAGTTTACTAGCGGGAGGGGGGGAGACCCAGTACTTC

CDR3 length: 14
clone size: -
V gene: TRBV11-2
D gene: -
J gene: TRBJ2-5
CDR3 protein: CASSLGPRQETQYF
CDR3 DNA: TGTGCCAGCAGCTTAGGGCCCCGACAAGAGACCCAGTACTTC

CDR3 length: 15
clone size: -
V gene: TRBV2
D gene: -
J gene: TRBJ1-4
CDR3 protein: CASGSIGTTNEKLFF
CDR3 DNA: TGTGCCAGCGGCTCAATCGGGACCACTAATGAAAAACTGTTTTTT

CDR3 length: 15
clone size: -
V gene: TRBV27
D gene: -
J gene: TRBJ2-2
CDR3 protein: CASSSIRARIGELFF
CDR3 DNA: TGTGCCAGCAGTTCGATTCGGGCCAGAATCGGGGAGCTGTTTTTT

CDR3 length: 16
clone size: -
V gene: TRBV7-9
D gene: TRBD2
J gene: TRBJ2-1
CDR3 protein: CASRKLAGSTYNEQFF
CDR3 DNA: TGTGCCAGCAGAAAACTAGCGGGCTCGACCTACAATGAGCAGTTCTTC

CDR3 length: 17
clone size: -
V gene: TRBV5-6
D gene: -
J gene: TRBJ2-6
CDR3 protein: CASCLCNSQSRANVLTF
CDR3 DNA: TGTGCCAGCTGTTTATGCAATAGTCAAAGTCGGGCCAACGTCCTGACTTTC

CDR3 length: 16
clone size: -
V gene: TRBV10-1
D gene: -
J gene: TRBJ2-4
CDR3 protein: CASRPTAEIAKNIQYF
CDR3 DNA: TGCGCCAGCAGACCGACGGCGGAGATAGCCAAAAACATTCAGTACTTC

CDR3 length: 16
clone size: -
V gene: TRBV2
D gene: -
J gene: TRBJ2-1
CDR3 protein: CASRLAEATSYNEQFF
CDR3 DNA: TGTGCCAGCCGCTTAGCGGAGGCGACCTCCTACAATGAGCAGTTCTTC

CDR3 length: 13
clone size: -
V gene: TRBV28
D gene: -
J gene: TRBJ2-7
CDR3 protein: CASYRSKPTEQYF
CDR3 DNA: TGTGCCAGCTATAGATCTAAGCCTACCGAGCAGTACTTC

CDR3 length: 15
clone size: -
V gene: TRBV5-3
D gene: TRBD2
J gene: TRBJ2-7
CDR3 protein: CASSSTSGGTDEQYF
CDR3 DNA: TGTGCCAGCAGCAGTACTAGCGGGGGGACCGACGAGCAGTACTTC

CDR3 length: 13
clone size: few
V gene: TRBV5-1
D gene: -
J gene: TRBJ2-1
CDR3 protein: CASSPGSGVGQFF
CDR3 DNA: TGCGCCAGCAGCCCAGGGTCTGGTGTAGGGCAGTTCTTC

CDR3 length: 17
clone size: -
V gene: TRBV28
D gene: TRBD2
J gene: TRBJ2-7
CDR3 protein: CASSPQLAGLSSYEQYF
CDR3 DNA: TGTGCCAGCAGTCCCCAACTAGCGGGATTGAGCTCCTACGAGCAGTACTTC

CDR3 length: 15
clone size: -
V gene: TRBV7-8
D gene: -
J gene: TRBJ1-2
CDR3 protein: CASSPLRAGDYGYTF
CDR3 DNA: TGTGCCAGCAGCCCACTCCGGGCAGGAGACTATGGCTACACCTTC

CDR3 length: 15
clone size: -
V gene: TRBV10-2
D gene: -
J gene: TRBJ2-5
CDR3 protein: CASSEIQRRQETQYF
CDR3 DNA: TGCGCCAGCAGTGAGATTCAGCGCCGCCAAGAGACCCAGTACTTC

CDR3 length: 16
clone size: few
V gene: TRBV7-8
D gene: -
J gene: TRBJ2-2
CDR3 protein: CASSPGPMENTGELFF
CDR3 DNA: TGTGCCAGCAGCCCGGGCCCCATGGAGAACACCGGGGAGCTGTTTTTT